The source of this T cell receptor (beta chain) is a study of T cell clones after liver transplantation. Only in-frame clones appear in the TCRdb table, and some are missing; sequencing was by immunoSEQ multiplex PCR. Counted here are 95,000 to 130,000 clones, over 75% occurring once; the ten biggest clones make up around 0.86%. The sequences come from CD4+ T cells from blood, collected 12 months after liver transplant. The sequence derives from a human patient who received a liver transplant. Some T cells may arise from the graft donor.

CDR3: CASSPTIAGRGTDTQYF. The CDR3, as DNA: TGTGCCAGCTCACCAACCATAGCGGGGCGAGGGACAGATACGCAGTATTTT. The rearrangement links TRBV18 to TRBJ2-3, with 8 bases that match TRBD2. Per the germline V gene, CDR1 is KGHSH and CDR2 is LQKENI. There are 17 residues in the CDR3. Germline trimming cut 2 bases from V and 3 bases from J; bases unmatched to any gene: 10.